This TCR beta chain stems from a study of T cell repertoires in cytomegalovirus infection. TCRdb used MiXCR to reprocess the reads, holding one entry per CDR3 protein. In the table there are about 68,000 distinct CDR3 sequences, 20% to 25% of which are singletons. This clonotype was observed a few times. Its antigen remains unknown. The CDR3 has 14 residues. Deletions cut 2 bases from V and 6 bases from J, with 14 bases between. Germline V gene sequence: CDR1 SEHNR, CDR2 FQNEAQ (reference sequence). The TCR sequence derives from a human donor in good health (CMV status not recorded). Some clones in this sample may be carry-over from other donors' samples. The source material was PBMCs, sequenced either directly or after in vitro stimulation (not recorded which). The V and J genes are TRBV7-9 and TRBJ2-7; D call uncertain. CDR3: CASSLQGRALEQYF. In DNA, the CDR3 is TGTGCCAGCAGCTTACAAGGACGGGCTCTCGAGCAGTACTTC. Together with reference TRBV7-9 and TRBJ2-7, the CDR3 gives the full variable domain: DTGVSQNPRHKITKRGQNVTFRCDPISEHNRLYWYRQTLGQGPEFLTYFQNEAQLEKSRLLSDRFSAERPKGSFSTLEIQRTEQGDSAMYLCASSLQGRALEQYFGPGTRLTVT.